These 13 T cell receptor beta chains were all obtained from the same sample, sequenced in a study of T cells in Graves' hyperthyroidism and ophthalmopathy. The source material, RNA transcripts, was used to amplify TCR beta CDR3 regions. The HTBI primer set drove a first-round RT-PCR of the TCR CDR3. MiXCR, applied by TCRdb to the multiplex PCR reads, yields one record per CDR3 protein. Here the sample spans some 92,000 distinct CDR3 sequences, 35% to 45% being singletons. What was sequenced was peripheral blood or thyroid tissue (not recorded which). The source of these receptors is a woman aged 25 to 39 with Graves' hyperthyroidism.

The sample holds many counts of this clonotype. This chain connects TRBV28 to TRBJ1-2; TRBD1 is a possible D gene (6 bases). The CDR3 is 12 amino acids. The V end lost 5 bases, the J end lost 7 bases, and 11 bases lay between the germline ends. Germline V gives CDR1 MDHEN, CDR2 SYDVKM. The CDR3 loop reads CASSRTVGGYTF. The DNA of the CDR3 is TGTGCCAGCAGTCGGACAGTAGGTGGCTACACCTTC.

This clonotype came up many times. CDR3 nucleotide sequence: TGTGCCAGCAGTAACCAGGGGGGGACTGAAGCTTTCTTT. Protein product: CASSNQGGTEAFF. The rearrangement uses TRBV7-3 and TRBJ1-1; 7 bases map to TRBD1. The V and J ends lost 6 bases and 5 bases, in that order; junction bases with no gene match: 6. The CDR3 sequence is 13 residues long. Per the germline V gene, CDR1 is SGHTA and CDR2 is FQGTGA.

In its sample, this clonotype was seen many times. The V gene is TRBV7-6, the J gene TRBJ1-2, with D possibly matching TRBD1 (6 bases). This CDR3 spans 16 amino acids. CDR1 is SGHVS, CDR2 FNYEAQ, per germline. The V and J ends lost 5 bases and 6 bases respectively, with 22 bases between them. The CDR3 bases are TGTGCCAGCAGCCCCGGGGGGCAAAGACGGTTAGATGGCTACACCTTC. Translation gives CASSPGGQRRLDGYTF. Full variable domain (remainder filled in from reference TRBV7-6 and TRBJ1-2): GAGVSQSPRYKVTKRGQDVALRCDPISGHVSLYWYRQALGQGPEFLTYFNYEAQQDKSGLPNDRFSAERPEGSISTLTIQRTEQRDSAMYRCASSPGGQRRLDGYTFGSGTRLTVV.

Notes on this clonotype: At one end the junction does not follow the germline gene, possibly because of a read error. The chain links TRBV7-3 to TRBJ2-3; 8 positions agree with TRBD1. This CDR3 is built from 15 residues. Germline V lookup: CDR1 SGHTA, CDR2 FQGTGA. DNA for the CDR3: TGCGTCAGCAGCCAAGAGGGACAGGGCACAGATACGCAGTATTTT. Protein: CVSSQEGQGTDTQYF.

This clonotype was seen repeatedly, ten times or more. CDR3 bases: TGCGCCAGCAGCCAAGTCCCCGGCAGGGACAACTATGGCTACACCTTC. This gives the protein CASSQVPGRDNYGYTF. The chain uses TRBV4-1 and TRBJ1-2, with D maybe TRBD1 (5 bases). CDR3 length equals 16 residues. Trimming cost V 1 base and J 2 bases, with 14 bases left between them. Germline V lookup: CDR1 MGHRA, CDR2 YSYEKL.

For this clonotype: Since no conserved phenylalanine or tryptophan closes the CDR3, a read error is the likely cause. No DNA is shown, since the ends of the CDR3 on it are uncertain; the CDR3 is the one TCRdb lists. This chain links TRBV20-1 with TRBJ2-7; the table's D call, TRBD2, was not checked against the DNA. From germline, CDR1 is DFQATT and CDR2 SNEGSKA (reference sequence). The CDR3 is 18 amino acids in total, end residues counted. CDR3 region: CSARAGWAGGLMRYEQCS.

This clonotype was detected ten times or more. The chain is built from TRBV4-2 and TRBJ2-2, with D perhaps TRBD1 (5 bases). V was cut by 0 bases and J by 7 bases, with 9 bases left in between. The CDR3 has 14 amino acids. The germline CDR1 and CDR2 sequences are LGHNA and YNFKEQ. CDR3 sequence reads: CASSQEWGGGELFF. Here the CDR3 DNA reads TGTGCCAGCAGCCAAGAGTGGGGCGGCGGGGAGCTGTTTTTT.

This clonotype was counted at least ten times. This rearrangement joins TRBV12-3 or TRBV12-4 to TRBJ1-1; TRBD1 matches 11 bases. The V and J ends lost 5 bases and 3 bases, in that order; junction bases with no gene match: 2. The CDR3 sequence is 14 residues long. The CDR3 sequence: CASSGQGADTEAFF. The CDR3 DNA sequence: TGTGCCAGCAGTGGACAGGGGGCCGACACTGAAGCTTTCTTT.

V gene TRBV6-6 combines with J gene TRBJ2-3; D is possibly TRBD2 (6 bases). Per the germline V gene, CDR1 is MNHNY and CDR2 is SVGAGI (reference sequence). This CDR3 has 14 residues. V was clipped by 7 bases and J by 0 bases, with 11 bases between them. The CDR3 sequence is CASTEGTSTDTQYF. Here the CDR3 DNA reads TGTGCCAGCACCGAGGGGACTAGCACAGATACGCAGTATTTT.

The table lists this clonotype with many counts. This sequence joins TRBV7-8 and TRBJ1-1; D is ambiguous. V lost 2 bases and J lost 4, with 17 bases in between. This CDR3 has 16 amino acids. CDR1 is SGHVS and CDR2 is FQNEAQ in the germline V gene. CDR3 in amino acids: CASSLIQPAYSTEAFF. CDR3 nucleotide sequence: TGTGCCAGCAGCTTAATCCAACCGGCATACAGCACTGAAGCTTTCTTT. The full variable domain, rest sourced from reference TRBV7-8 and TRBJ1-1, is GAGVSQSPRYKVAKRGQDVALRCDPISGHVSLFWYQQALGQGPEFLTYFQNEAQLDKSGLPSDRFFAERPEGSVSTLKIQRTQQEDSAVYLCASSLIQPAYSTEAFFGQGTRLTVV.

This clonotype was observed a few times. A much larger clone differs from this one at a single base, so this may be a read error. J is TRBJ2-3 and V is TRBV7-2; D unresolved. The CDR3 has 14 amino acids. The V gene's germline CDR1 is SGHTA and CDR2 FQGNSA. The DNA of the CDR3 is TGTGCCAGCAGCTTACGGACCCGCACAGATATGCAGTATTTT. Translated: CASSLRTRTDMQYF. Based on the CDR3 plus reference TRBV7-2 and TRBJ2-3, the full variable domain is GAGVSQSPSNKVTEKGKDVELRCDPISGHTALYWYRQSLGQGLEFLIYFQGNSAPDKSGLPSDRFSAERTGGSVSTLTIQRTQQEDSAVYLCASSLRTRTDMQYFGPGTRLTVL.

This clonotype was counted at least ten times. The chain couples TRBV11-2 to TRBJ2-3, with D tentatively TRBD2 (6 bases). CDR3 length equals 16 residues. Germline-derived CDR1 and CDR2 are SGHAT and FQNNGV. Trimming stripped 2 bases from V and 0 bases from J, with 12 bases between. Here the CDR3 DNA reads TGTGCCAGCAGCTTAAGGAGGGTCCGAAGCACAGATACGCAGTATTTT. Its translation: CASSLRRVRSTDTQYF.

This clonotype is medium-sized (0.01 to 0.1%) in the sample. The chain carries TRBV2 and TRBJ2-5; the D gene could be TRBD1 or TRBD2 (5 bases each). Trimming pared 7 bases from V and 2 bases from J, leaving 11 bases between. There are 13 residues in the CDR3. In germline, CDR1 is SNHLY, CDR2 FYNNEI. The CDR3 DNA sequence: TGTGCCAGCACCGGGACGGCTCAAGAGACCCAGTACTTC. Amino acid sequence: CASTGTAQETQYF.